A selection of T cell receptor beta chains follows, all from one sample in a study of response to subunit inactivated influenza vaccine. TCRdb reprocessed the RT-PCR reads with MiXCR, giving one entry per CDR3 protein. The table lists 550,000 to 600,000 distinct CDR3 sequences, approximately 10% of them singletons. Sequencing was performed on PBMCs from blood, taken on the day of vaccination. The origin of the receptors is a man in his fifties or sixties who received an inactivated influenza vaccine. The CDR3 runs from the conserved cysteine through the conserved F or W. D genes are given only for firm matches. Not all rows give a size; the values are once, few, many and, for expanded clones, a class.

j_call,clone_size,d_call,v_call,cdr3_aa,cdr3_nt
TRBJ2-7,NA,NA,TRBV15,CATSRPGSGVSEQYF,TGTGCCACCAGCAGACCCGGATCTGGGGTCTCCGAGCAGTACTTC
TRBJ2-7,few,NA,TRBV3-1,CASSHDRTFYEQYF,TGTGCCAGCAGTCACGACAGGACCTTCTACGAGCAGTACTTC
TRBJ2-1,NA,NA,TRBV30,CAWSNGPYNEQFF,TGTGCCTGGAGTAATGGCCCTTACAATGAGCAGTTCTTC
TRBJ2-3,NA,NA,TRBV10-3,CAISELKTDTQYF,TGTGCCATCAGTGAGCTTAAAACAGATACGCAGTATTTT
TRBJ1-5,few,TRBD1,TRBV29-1,CSVEEGGTGNQPQHF,TGCAGCGTTGAAGAGGGCGGGACAGGGAATCAGCCCCAGCATTTT
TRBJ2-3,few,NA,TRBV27,CASSLSYREGDTQYF,TGTGCCAGCAGTTTATCGTACAGGGAGGGAGATACGCAGTATTTT
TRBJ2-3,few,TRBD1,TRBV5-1,CASSFRGQGIDTQYF,TGCGCCAGCAGCTTTAGGGGACAGGGGATAGATACGCAGTATTTT
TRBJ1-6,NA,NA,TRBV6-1,CASSPPTGWARNSPLHF,TGTGCCAGCAGCCCCCCCACAGGGTGGGCGCGTAATTCACCCCTCCACTTT
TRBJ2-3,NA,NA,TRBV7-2,CASTIGARSTDTQYF,TGTGCCAGCACAATCGGGGCGCGAAGCACAGATACGCAGTATTTT
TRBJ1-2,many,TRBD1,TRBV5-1,CASSFKQGRERGYTF,TGCGCCAGCAGCTTTAAACAGGGGCGCGAGCGTGGCTACACCTTC
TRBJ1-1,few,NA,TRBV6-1,CASSRSDRNTEAFF,TGTGCCAGCAGTAGATCGGACAGGAACACTGAAGCTTTCTTT
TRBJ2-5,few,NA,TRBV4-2,CASSQDPRGHPQETQYF,TGTGCCAGCAGCCAAGATCCAAGGGGACACCCGCAAGAGACCCAGTACTTC
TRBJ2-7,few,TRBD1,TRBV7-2,CASSAYRGTGHYNF,TGTGCCAGCAGCGCCTACCGGGGGACAGGCCACTATAACTTC
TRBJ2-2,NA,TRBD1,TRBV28,CASSGQGAQNTGELFF,TGTGCCAGCAGCGGACAGGGGGCGCAGAACACCGGGGAGCTGTTTTTT
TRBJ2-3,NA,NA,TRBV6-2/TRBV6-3,CASSPYVGRDTQYF,TGTGCCAGCAGTCCCTACGTGGGTAGAGATACGCAGTATTTT
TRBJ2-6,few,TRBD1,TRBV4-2,CASSQGQGTSGANVLTF,TGTGCCAGCAGCCAGGGACAGGGTACCTCTGGGGCCAACGTCCTGACTTTC
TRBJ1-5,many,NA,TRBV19,CASSRRGLNQPQHF,TGTGCCAGTAGTAGGAGGGGACTGAATCAGCCCCAGCATTTT
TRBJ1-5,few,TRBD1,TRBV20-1,CSAKQGTSSNQPQHF,TGCAGTGCTAAACAGGGGACCTCTAGCAATCAGCCCCAGCATTTT
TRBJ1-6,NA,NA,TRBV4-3,CASSQEITRGRQNSPLHF,TGCGCCAGCAGCCAAGAGATAACGCGGGGTCGGCAGAATTCACCCCTCCACTTT
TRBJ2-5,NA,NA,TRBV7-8,CASSLGGLGGETQYF,TGTGCCAGCAGCTTAGGGGGGCTAGGAGGAGAGACCCAGTACTTC
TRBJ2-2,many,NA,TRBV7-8,CASSSGWGYATNTGELFF,TGTGCCAGCAGCTCAGGGTGGGGATACGCTACGAACACCGGGGAGCTGTTTTTT
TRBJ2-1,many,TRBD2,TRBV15,CATSRVSGLAADFSYNEQFF,TGTGCCACCAGCAGAGTGTCGGGACTAGCGGCCGACTTCTCCTACAATGAGCAGTTCTTC
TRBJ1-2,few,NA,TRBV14,CASRRDGLGFGYTF,TGTGCCAGCAGACGGGACGGACTCGGGTTCGGCTACACCTTC
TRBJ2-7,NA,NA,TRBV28,CASSLTGTLVPHEQYF,TGTGCCAGCAGTCTCACCGGGACACTGGTTCCCCACGAGCAGTACTTC
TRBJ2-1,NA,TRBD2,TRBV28,CASSSTRLAGDLNEQFF,TGTGCCAGCAGTTCTACCCGACTAGCGGGAGACCTAAATGAGCAGTTCTTC
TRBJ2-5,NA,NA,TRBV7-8,CASSFRTETYQETQYF,TGTGCCAGCAGCTTTCGAACGGAGACGTACCAAGAGACCCAGTACTTC
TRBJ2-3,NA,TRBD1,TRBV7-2,CASSRTGLYTQYF,TGTGCCAGCAGTCGGACAGGATTGTATACGCAGTATTTT
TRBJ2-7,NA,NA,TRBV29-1,CSAMVGQSGEQYF,TGCAGCGCTATGGTGGGACAATCAGGCGAGCAGTACTTC
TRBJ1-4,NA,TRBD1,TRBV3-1,CASSPTGGITNEKLFF,TGTGCCAGCAGCCCTACAGGGGGCATAACTAATGAAAAACTGTTTTTT
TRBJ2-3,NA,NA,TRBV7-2,CASSLADLAIDTQYF,TGTGCCAGCAGCTTAGCGGACCTAGCAATAGATACGCAGTATTTT
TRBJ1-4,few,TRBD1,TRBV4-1,CASSQRDRGWNEKLFF,TGCGCCAGCAGCCAAAGAGACAGGGGATGGAATGAAAAACTGTTTTTT
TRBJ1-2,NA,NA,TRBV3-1,CASSRQQGVGYTF,TGTGCCAGCAGCCGCCAACAGGGTGTCGGCTACACCTTC
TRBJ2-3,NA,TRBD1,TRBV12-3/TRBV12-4,CASNLGQGEGTQYF,TGTGCCAGCAATTTGGGACAGGGGGAGGGCACGCAGTATTTT
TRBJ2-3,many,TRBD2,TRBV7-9,CASSRPTSGVTDTQYF,TGTGCCAGCAGCCGTCCGACTAGCGGGGTAACAGATACGCAGTATTTT
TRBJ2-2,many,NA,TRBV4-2,CASSRPEGTGELFF,TGTGCCAGCAGCCGACCCGAGGGAACCGGGGAGCTGTTTTTT
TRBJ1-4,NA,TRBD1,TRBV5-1,CASSLKGQPNEKLFF,TGCGCCAGCAGCTTGAAGGGACAGCCTAATGAAAAACTGTTTTTT
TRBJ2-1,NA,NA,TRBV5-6,CASSPTSSGEDYVEQFF,TGTGCCAGCAGCCCGACTTCGAGCGGAGAAGATTATGTTGAGCAGTTCTTC
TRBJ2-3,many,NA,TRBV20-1,CSGGATVNTDTQYF,TGCAGTGGAGGAGCGACGGTAAACACAGATACGCAGTATTTT
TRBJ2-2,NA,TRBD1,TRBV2,CASGRQGNTGELFF,TGTGCCAGCGGTAGACAGGGGAACACCGGGGAGCTGTTTTTT
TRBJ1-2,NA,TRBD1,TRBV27,CASSSWTGGGGYTF,TGTGCCAGCAGTTCGTGGACAGGGGGTGGTGGCTACACCTTC
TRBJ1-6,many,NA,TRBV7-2,CASSLVSVTPGPLHF,TGTGCCAGCAGCTTAGTGTCCGTGACGCCCGGGCCCCTCCACTTT
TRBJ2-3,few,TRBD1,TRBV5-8,CASSLGQGFLDTQYF,TGTGCCAGCAGCTTGGGACAGGGGTTTTTAGATACGCAGTATTTT
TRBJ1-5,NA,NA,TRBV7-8,CASSPGRAFGSNQPQHF,TGTGCCAGCAGCCCGGGGAGGGCCTTCGGGAGCAATCAGCCCCAGCATTTT
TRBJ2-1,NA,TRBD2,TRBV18,CASSPSGRDNEQFF,TGTGCCAGCTCACCAAGCGGGAGGGACAATGAGCAGTTCTTC
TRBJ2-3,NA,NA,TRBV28,CATAWGVRTDTQYF,TGTGCCACCGCCTGGGGAGTGCGCACAGATACGCAGTATTTT
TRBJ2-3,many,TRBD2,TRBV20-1,CSASGGVRSTDTQYF,TGCAGTGCTAGCGGGGGGGTGAGGAGCACAGATACGCAGTATTTT
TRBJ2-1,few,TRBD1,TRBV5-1,CASSSTGTGLGNEQFF,TGCGCCAGCAGCAGTACCGGGACAGGGCTGGGAAATGAGCAGTTCTTC
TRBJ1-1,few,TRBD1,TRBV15,CATSRIDREWTEAFF,TGTGCCACCAGCAGAATCGACAGGGAATGGACTGAAGCTTTCTTT
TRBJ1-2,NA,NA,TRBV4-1,CASSLGLLMVDGYTF,TGCGCCAGCAGCTTGGGACTCCTAATGGTTGATGGCTACACCTTC
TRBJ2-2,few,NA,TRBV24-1,CATGNTRDSRLGELFF,TGTGCCACCGGTAATACACGGGACTCACGGCTGGGGGAGCTGTTTTTT
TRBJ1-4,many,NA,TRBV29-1,CSVEEGERKLFF,TGCAGCGTTGAAGAAGGAGAAAGAAAACTGTTTTTT
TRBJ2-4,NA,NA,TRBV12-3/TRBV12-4,CASGPPPGQNIQYF,TGTGCCAGCGGACCACCACCGGGCCAAAACATTCAGTACTTC
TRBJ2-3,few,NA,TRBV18,CASSPRDHSLDTQYF,TGTGCCAGCTCACCACGGGACCATAGCTTGGATACGCAGTATTTT